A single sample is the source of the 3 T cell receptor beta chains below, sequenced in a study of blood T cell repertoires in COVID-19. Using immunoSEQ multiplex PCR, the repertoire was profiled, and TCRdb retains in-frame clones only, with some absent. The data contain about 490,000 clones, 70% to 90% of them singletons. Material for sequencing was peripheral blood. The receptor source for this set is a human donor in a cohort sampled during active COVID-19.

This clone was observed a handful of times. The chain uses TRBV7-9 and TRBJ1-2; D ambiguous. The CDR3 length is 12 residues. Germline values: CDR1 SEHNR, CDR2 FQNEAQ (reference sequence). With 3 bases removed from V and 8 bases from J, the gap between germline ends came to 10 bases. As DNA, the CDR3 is TGTGCCAGCAGCTTCTATCCGGGGGGCTACACCTTC. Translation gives CASSFYPGGYTF.

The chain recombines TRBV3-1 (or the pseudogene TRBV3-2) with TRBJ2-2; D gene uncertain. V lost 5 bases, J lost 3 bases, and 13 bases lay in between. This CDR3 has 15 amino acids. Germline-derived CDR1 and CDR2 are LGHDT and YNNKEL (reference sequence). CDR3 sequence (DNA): TGTGCCAGCAGCAATCTTCCCCGGGACACCGGGGAGCTGTTTTTT. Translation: CASSNLPRDTGELFF.

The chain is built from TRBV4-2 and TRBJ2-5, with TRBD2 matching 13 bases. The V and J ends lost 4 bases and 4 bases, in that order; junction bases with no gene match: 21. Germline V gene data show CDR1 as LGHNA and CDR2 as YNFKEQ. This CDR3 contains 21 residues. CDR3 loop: CASSPHQGLAGRGAGPETQYF. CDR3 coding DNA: TGTGCCAGCAGCCCACACCAGGGACTAGCGGGACGGGGGGCCGGCCCAGAGACCCAGTACTTC.